In its sample, the clone carrying this T cell receptor beta chain was seen a few times. Its cognate antigen is unknown. These data are taken from a study of T cells after yellow fever vaccination. Broader study findings: Relatively few clonotypes were ones that appeared in both CD4 and CD8 compartments.

Generation of TCR cDNA used 5'RACE template switching (which added a universal primer site and UMIs). A single record per CDR3 protein comes from TCRdb applying MiXCR to the 5' RACE reads. This sample yields fewer than 500,000 distinct CDR3 sequences, of which around 20% are seen a single time; over 15% belongs to the top ten. This receptor was identified in a man aged 18 to 30 who received the YFV17D yellow fever vaccine. The specimen was PBMCs, collected before the yellow fever booster vaccination.

CDR3 sequence reads: CASSFSRDTEAFF. DNA of the CDR3: TGTGCCAGCAGTTTTTCCCGGGACACTGAAGCTTTCTTT. The rearrangement uses TRBV12-3 or TRBV12-4 and TRBJ1-1, with no clear D. The CDR3 covers 13 residues. V lost 3 bases, J lost 3 bases, and 8 bases lay in between.